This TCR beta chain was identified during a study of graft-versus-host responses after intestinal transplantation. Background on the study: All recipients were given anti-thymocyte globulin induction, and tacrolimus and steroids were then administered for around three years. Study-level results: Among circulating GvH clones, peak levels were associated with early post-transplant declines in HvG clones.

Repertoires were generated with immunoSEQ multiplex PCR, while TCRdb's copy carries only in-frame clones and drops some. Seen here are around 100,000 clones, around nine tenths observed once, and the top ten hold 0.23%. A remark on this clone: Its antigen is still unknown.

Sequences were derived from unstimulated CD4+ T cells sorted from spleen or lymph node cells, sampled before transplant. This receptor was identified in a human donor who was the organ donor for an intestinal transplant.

The CDR3 nucleotides are TGTGCCAGCAGTTCCGCAGGGACCGATGGAAACACCATATATTTT. Translation: CASSSAGTDGNTIYF. The chain combines TRBV28 with TRBJ1-3; D possibly corresponds to TRBD1 (5 bases). Germline V lookup: CDR1 MDHEN, CDR2 SYDVKM. V was clipped by 4 bases and J by 3 bases, with 13 bases between them. CDR3 size: 15 residues.